This T cell receptor (beta chain) is from a study of tumor-infiltrating lymphocytes in localized non-small cell lung cancer. Study overall: Each patient gave resected tumor and non-adjacent uninvolved lung tissue. Study-wide points: Different pieces of the same tissue went to different assays, confounding technical variation with intratumor heterogeneity. Available tissue quantity limited TCR sequencing to a patient subset.

Germline CDR1 and CDR2: MNHEY and SMNVEV (reference sequence). J gave up 8 bases and V 6 bases, and 4 bases lay outside the gene matches. The CDR3 sequence is 12 residues long. Of note for this clone: The antigen remains undetermined.

This table comes from immunoSEQ multiplex PCR, and its TCRdb copy is limited to in-frame clones, with some not included. In the table there are 17,000 or so clones, more than 60% of which are singletons. V usage is TRBV27 and J usage is TRBJ2-1; 7 nucleotides align to TRBD2. The origin of this receptor is a human donor with non-small cell lung cancer. Sequencing used lung tumor tissue. The chain's CDR3 is CASRRLADEQFF. The CDR3 coding sequence is TGTGCCAGCAGACGACTAGCCGATGAGCAGTTCTTC.